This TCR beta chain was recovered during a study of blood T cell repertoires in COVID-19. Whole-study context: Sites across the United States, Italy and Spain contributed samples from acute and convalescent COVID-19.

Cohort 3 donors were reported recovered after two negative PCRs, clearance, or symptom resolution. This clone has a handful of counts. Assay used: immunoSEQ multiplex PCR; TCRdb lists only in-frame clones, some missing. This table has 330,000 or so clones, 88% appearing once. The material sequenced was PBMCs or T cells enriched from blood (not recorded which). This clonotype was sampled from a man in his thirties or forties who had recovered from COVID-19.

Here the CDR3 reads CASSYSLDISNYEQYF. CDR3 coding DNA: TGTGCCAGCAGTTACTCGTTGGACATAAGCAACTACGAGCAGTACTTC. V is TRBV6-5 and J is TRBJ2-7; D might be TRBD1 (5 bases). CDR1 and CDR2 (germline): MNHEY, SVGAGI. There are 16 residues in the CDR3. V was shortened by 0 bases and J by 3 bases, with 15 bases between the two germline ends.